The 10 T cell receptor beta chains presented below share a single source sample, sequenced in a study of T cell repertoires in cytomegalovirus infection. These receptors are not linked to any known antigen. A single record per CDR3 protein comes from TCRdb applying MiXCR to the reads. The repertoire holds roughly 80,000 distinct CDR3 sequences, with about 37% as singletons. This material consisted of CD8+ T cells from cultured PBMCs, taken from culture after CMV antigen stimulation. All receptors come from a human donor in good health (CMV status not recorded). Some clones in this sample may be carry-over from other donors' samples.

This clonotype was seen a few times. The V gene is TRBV7-6, the J gene TRBJ2-7; a weak D match, TRBD2 (6 bases). The CDR3 contains 12 residues. Germline loops: CDR1 SGHVS, CDR2 FNYEAQ. V lost 5 bases to trimming and J lost 3 bases, with 8 bases between them. The CDR3 sequence: CASSRGDYEQYF. Here the CDR3 DNA reads TGTGCCAGCAGCCGCGGGGACTACGAGCAGTACTTC.

The CDR3 sequence: CSVEALAQADTQYF. CDR3 nucleotide sequence: TGCAGCGTTGAAGCCCTCGCACAAGCAGATACGCAGTATTTT. The chain employs TRBV29-1 and TRBJ2-3; D not certain. CDR3 length: 14 amino acids. Germline V gives CDR1 SQVTM, CDR2 ANQGSEA. V lost 1 base, J lost 4 bases, and 12 bases lay in between.

The rearrangement joins TRBV7-2 to TRBJ1-3; no clear D. Between the trimmed V and J ends, which lost 1 base and 3 bases, there was a span of 13 bases. Germline V lookup: CDR1 SGHTA, CDR2 FQGNSA. The CDR3 totals 16 residues. The DNA for the CDR3 is TGTGCCAGCAGCTTAGGACGGTGGCTCGGTGGAAACACCATATATTTT. Its translation is CASSLGRWLGGNTIYF. Drawing the rest from reference TRBV7-2 and TRBJ1-3, the complete variable domain is GAGVSQSPSNKVTEKGKDVELRCDPISGHTALYWYRQSLGQGLEFLIYFQGNSAPDKSGLPSDRFSAERTGGSVSTLTIQRTQQEDSAVYLCASSLGRWLGGNTIYFGEGSWLTVV.

This chain connects TRBV6-6 to TRBJ2-4; 7 bases line up with TRBD2. After removal of 7 bases from V and 2 bases from J, the junction contained 14 bases not matched to a gene. The CDR3 covers 17 residues. The germline V gene encodes CDR1 MNHNY and CDR2 SVGAGI (reference sequence). CDR3 nucleotides: TGTGCCAGCACCCCAAACCCCGGGGGAGGGTCCAAAAACATTCAGTACTTC. Translating gives CASTPNPGGGSKNIQYF.

This rearrangement joins TRBV6-5 to TRBJ2-7; 8 bases agree with TRBD1. The CDR3 has 14 residues. Germline V CDR1 and CDR2: MNHEY, SVGAGI. Trimming cost V 5 bases and J 4 bases; bases outside gene matches: 7. The CDR3 sequence is CASSTGTGWYEQYF. The CDR3 DNA reads as TGTGCCAGCAGTACCGGGACAGGATGGTACGAGCAGTACTTC.

The chain links TRBV7-6 to TRBJ1-4, with D perhaps matching TRBD1 (5 bases). Germline V lookup: CDR1 SGHVS, CDR2 FNYEAQ. Deletions cut 2 bases from V and 10 bases from J, with 17 bases between. This CDR3 contains 15 residues. The CDR3 nucleotides read TGTGCCAGCAGCTTACACCTCCGGGACGCTGGAAAACTGTTTTTT. Protein sequence: CASSLHLRDAGKLFF.

The chain is built from TRBV6-2 or TRBV6-3 and TRBJ1-6, with D possibly matching TRBD1 (5 bases). Trimming stripped 5 bases from V and 2 bases from J, with 7 bases between. The CDR3 covers 14 residues. Germline CDR1 is MNHEY and CDR2 is SVGEGT. CDR3 loop: CASSQGPYNSPLHF. CDR3 sequence (DNA): TGTGCCAGCAGTCAGGGCCCCTATAATTCACCCCTCCACTTT.

This clonotype came up many times. CDR3 sequence (DNA): TGTGCCAGCAGCGCCAGTGCACGAACCGACAATGAGCAGTTCTTC. This gives the protein CASSASARTDNEQFF. The chain employs TRBV7-3 and TRBJ2-1; D ambiguous. This CDR3 contains 15 residues. Germline-derived CDR1 and CDR2 are SGHTA and FQGTGA. V gave up 5 bases and J gave up 5 bases, with 16 bases separating them.

The gene calls are TRBV19 and TRBJ2-5; D not resolved. Germline V gives CDR1 LNHDA, CDR2 SQIVND (reference sequence). V dropped 3 bases and J dropped 0 bases, with 11 bases sitting between them. The length of the CDR3 is 15 residues. CDR3 sequence: CASSMDTGYQETQYF. CDR3 nucleotide sequence: TGTGCCAGTAGTATGGATACCGGTTACCAAGAGACCCAGTACTTC. Supplemented by reference TRBV19 and TRBJ2-5, the full variable domain reads DGGITQSPKYLFRKEGQNVTLSCEQNLNHDAMYWYRQDPGQGLRLIYYSQIVNDFQKGDIAEGYSVSREKKESFPLTVTSAQKNPTAFYLCASSMDTGYQETQYFGPGTRLLVL.

This clonotype was seen only a few times. The chain links TRBV11-2 to TRBJ2-5; no clear D. Germline V gene lookup returns CDR1 SGHAT and CDR2 FQNNGV. The CDR3 consists of 14 residues. Trimming left V 3 bases short and J 2 bases short, with 10 bases between. The CDR3 DNA follows: TGTGCCAGCAGCTTTCCCGGATTTCAAGAGACCCAGTACTTC. Amino acid sequence: CASSFPGFQETQYF.